These T cell receptor beta chains were read from a single sample in a study of T cells in localized non-small cell lung cancer. Clones were sequenced by immunoSEQ multiplex PCR, and TCRdb holds only the in-frame ones, with some missing. The table has tens of thousands of clones, less than 90% seen once. Sequenced here: peripheral blood, sampled before any cancer treatment. The receptors originated from a woman aged 35 to 70 with stage I lung adenocarcinoma. Each CDR3 is given with its conserved first and last residue. The order of the fields is V gene, clone size, D gene, J gene, CDR3 DNA, CDR3 protein. The D gene is left open where the match is weak. Size values are once, few and many counts, or a class for expanded clones, and some rows have none.

v_call: TRBV7-2
clone_size: .
d_call: .
j_call: TRBJ1-2
cdr3_nt: TGTGCCAGCAGCTCCTCCGGGGGAGCTAACTATGGCTACACCTTC
cdr3_aa: CASSSSGGANYGYTF

v_call: TRBV6-4
clone_size: .
d_call: .
j_call: TRBJ2-1
cdr3_nt: TGTGCCAGCAGTGACTCATCTAACAATGAGCAGTTCTTC
cdr3_aa: CASSDSSNNEQFF

v_call: TRBV18
clone_size: .
d_call: .
j_call: TRBJ1-5
cdr3_nt: TGTGCCAGCTCAGGGGAAGGGCCCCAGCATTTT
cdr3_aa: CASSGEGPQHF

v_call: TRBV9
clone_size: .
d_call: TRBD2
j_call: TRBJ2-3
cdr3_nt: TGTGCCAGCAGCGTAAGCGGGACCACTAGCACAGATACGCAGTATTTT
cdr3_aa: CASSVSGTTSTDTQYF

v_call: TRBV19
clone_size: .
d_call: .
j_call: TRBJ1-6
cdr3_nt: TGTGCCAGTAGTTTGGGGGGGTCGAATTCACCCCTCCACTTT
cdr3_aa: CASSLGGSNSPLHF

v_call: TRBV6-5
clone_size: .
d_call: TRBD2
j_call: TRBJ2-2
cdr3_nt: TGTGCCAGCAGACCAAATAGCGGGGACACCGGGGAGCTGTTTTTT
cdr3_aa: CASRPNSGDTGELFF

v_call: TRBV2
clone_size: once
d_call: TRBD2
j_call: TRBJ2-5
cdr3_nt: TGTGCCAGCAGCCTCGCGTCTAGCGGCCAAGAGACCCAGTACTTC
cdr3_aa: CASSLASSGQETQYF

v_call: TRBV28
clone_size: .
d_call: TRBD2
j_call: TRBJ2-1
cdr3_nt: TGTGCCAGCAGTCTCTCCGGGGGGGCCTATGTTGAGCAGTTCTTC
cdr3_aa: CASSLSGGAYVEQFF

v_call: TRBV7-2
clone_size: once
d_call: .
j_call: TRBJ1-6
cdr3_nt: TGTGCCAGCAGCAACGGCCTATCGTTGCTTTCACCCCTCCACTTT
cdr3_aa: CASSNGLSLLSPLHF

v_call: TRBV7-8
clone_size: .
d_call: TRBD1
j_call: TRBJ2-5
cdr3_nt: TGTGCCAGCTGCCAGGGACAGGGCTTACAAGAGACCCAGTACTTC
cdr3_aa: CASCQGQGLQETQYF

v_call: TRBV6-4
clone_size: few
d_call: .
j_call: TRBJ1-1
cdr3_nt: TGTGCCAGCAGTGTCCCCTATAGTAGTTATTCTGAAGCTTTCTTT
cdr3_aa: CASSVPYSSYSEAFF

v_call: TRBV7-9
clone_size: few
d_call: .
j_call: TRBJ2-3
cdr3_nt: TGTGCCAGCAGCTGGGGGGGCGTGGGCACAGATACGCAGTATTTT
cdr3_aa: CASSWGGVGTDTQYF

v_call: TRBV19
clone_size: .
d_call: .
j_call: TRBJ1-2
cdr3_nt: TGTGCCAGTAGTACCCTCCAGCAGCCTAACTTATATGGCTACACCTTC
cdr3_aa: CASSTLQQPNLYGYTF

v_call: TRBV9
clone_size: .
d_call: TRBD1
j_call: TRBJ2-3
cdr3_nt: TGTGCCAGCAGCGGAACAGGGGACACTAGCACAGATACGCAGTATTTT
cdr3_aa: CASSGTGDTSTDTQYF

v_call: TRBV5-6
clone_size: .
d_call: TRBD1
j_call: TRBJ2-5
cdr3_nt: TGTGCCAGCAGCTGGGACAGACAAGAGACCCAGTACTTC
cdr3_aa: CASSWDRQETQYF

v_call: TRBV10-1
clone_size: .
d_call: TRBD1
j_call: TRBJ2-1
cdr3_nt: TGCGCCAATCATCCCGGGACAGGGGGGGCTACCAATGAGCAGTTCTTC
cdr3_aa: CANHPGTGGATNEQFF

v_call: TRBV5-1
clone_size: .
d_call: .
j_call: TRBJ2-1
cdr3_nt: TGCGCCAGCAGCTCCTCACAGGTTAAAAAAGAGCAGTTCTTC
cdr3_aa: CASSSSQVKKEQFF

v_call: TRBV2
clone_size: .
d_call: .
j_call: TRBJ1-1
cdr3_nt: TGTGCCAGCAGTGAAATCCGGGCTTTCTTT
cdr3_aa: CASSEIRAFF

v_call: TRBV6-5
clone_size: .
d_call: TRBD1
j_call: TRBJ1-1
cdr3_nt: TGTGCCAGCAGTCGACTGTCCGGGACAGGTACTAAAGCTTTCTTT
cdr3_aa: CASSRLSGTGTKAFF

v_call: TRBV30
clone_size: once
d_call: .
j_call: TRBJ2-7
cdr3_nt: TGTGCCTGGAGAGGGGGACCGGGCGAGAAGTACTTC
cdr3_aa: CAWRGGPGEKYF

v_call: TRBV28
clone_size: .
d_call: .
j_call: TRBJ2-7
cdr3_nt: TGTGCCAGCAGTTTAGGGGTACTTAGCTCCTACGAGCAGTACTTC
cdr3_aa: CASSLGVLSSYEQYF

v_call: TRBV19
clone_size: .
d_call: .
j_call: TRBJ1-5
cdr3_nt: TGTGCCAGTACCGTTGGGGACATCAATCAGCCCCAGCATTTT
cdr3_aa: CASTVGDINQPQHF

v_call: TRBV7-8
clone_size: .
d_call: TRBD2
j_call: TRBJ2-4
cdr3_nt: TGTGCCAGCAGCTTAATTAGCGGGGGGGTAGCCAAAAACATTCAGTACTTC
cdr3_aa: CASSLISGGVAKNIQYF

v_call: TRBV27
clone_size: .
d_call: TRBD2
j_call: TRBJ2-2
cdr3_nt: TGTGCCAGCAGCCCCACGGGGGGCACCGGGGAGCTGTTTTTT
cdr3_aa: CASSPTGGTGELFF

v_call: TRBV5-4
clone_size: .
d_call: TRBD2
j_call: TRBJ2-5
cdr3_nt: TGTGCCAGCAGTCTAACACTGGGGGGGGGAGAGACCCAGTACTTC
cdr3_aa: CASSLTLGGGETQYF

v_call: TRBV10-3
clone_size: .
d_call: .
j_call: TRBJ2-3
cdr3_nt: TGTGCCATCAGTCAAAGCACAGATACGCAGTATTTT
cdr3_aa: CAISQSTDTQYF

v_call: TRBV2
clone_size: few
d_call: .
j_call: TRBJ2-7
cdr3_nt: TGTGCCAGCAGCGCTCTGGGAGAGCAGTACTTC
cdr3_aa: CASSALGEQYF

v_call: TRBV5-1
clone_size: .
d_call: .
j_call: TRBJ2-5
cdr3_nt: TGCGCCAGCAGCTTGGAGGCGGGAGAGACCCAGTACTTC
cdr3_aa: CASSLEAGETQYF

v_call: TRBV11-3
clone_size: .
d_call: .
j_call: TRBJ2-7
cdr3_nt: TGTGCCAGCAGCCTACGACTAGTGGGCGAGCAGTACTTC
cdr3_aa: CASSLRLVGEQYF

v_call: TRBV9
clone_size: .
d_call: TRBD1
j_call: TRBJ2-7
cdr3_nt: TGTGCCAGCAGCCCTAGGACAGGGGACTCCTACGAGCAGTACTTC
cdr3_aa: CASSPRTGDSYEQYF

v_call: TRBV5-6
clone_size: .
d_call: .
j_call: TRBJ1-4
cdr3_nt: TGTGCCAGCAGCTTGCGGGGGCTAGGGGAAAAACTGTTTTTT
cdr3_aa: CASSLRGLGEKLFF

v_call: TRBV5-4
clone_size: .
d_call: .
j_call: TRBJ2-1
cdr3_nt: TGTGCCAGCAGAACGCAGGGAATGGACCAATGGCAGTTCTTC
cdr3_aa: CASRTQGMDQWQFF

v_call: TRBV7-2
clone_size: .
d_call: .
j_call: TRBJ2-2
cdr3_nt: TGTGCCAGCAGCTTAGCGTCGGGGACACGCAACACCGGGGAGCTGTTTTTT
cdr3_aa: CASSLASGTRNTGELFF

v_call: TRBV6-5
clone_size: .
d_call: .
j_call: TRBJ2-7
cdr3_nt: TGTGCCAGCAGTTCGGGCGGAACCTACGAGCAGTACTTC
cdr3_aa: CASSSGGTYEQYF

v_call: TRBV6-1
clone_size: .
d_call: TRBD1
j_call: TRBJ2-7
cdr3_nt: TGTGCCAGCAGTAGGACAGGGGGCGAGCAGTACTTC
cdr3_aa: CASSRTGGEQYF

v_call: TRBV4-1
clone_size: .
d_call: TRBD2
j_call: TRBJ2-2
cdr3_nt: TGCGCCAGCAGCCATCAAGTAGCGGGGGAGAACACCGGGGAGCTGTTTTTT
cdr3_aa: CASSHQVAGENTGELFF

v_call: TRBV21-1
clone_size: .
d_call: .
j_call: TRBJ1-1
cdr3_nt: TGTGCCAGCAGCAAAGCGCTGGGGGATGGTAACACTGAAGCTTTCTTT
cdr3_aa: CASSKALGDGNTEAFF

v_call: TRBV9
clone_size: .
d_call: .
j_call: TRBJ2-1
cdr3_nt: TGTGCCAGCAGCGTTTGGGCGGGCACCAATGAGCAGTTCTTC
cdr3_aa: CASSVWAGTNEQFF

v_call: TRBV10-3
clone_size: .
d_call: .
j_call: TRBJ1-1
cdr3_nt: TGTGCCATCAGGGATTCCGGCGAGGGGACTGAAGCTTTCTTT
cdr3_aa: CAIRDSGEGTEAFF

v_call: TRBV5-1
clone_size: .
d_call: .
j_call: TRBJ2-7
cdr3_nt: TGCGCCAGCAGCTTGGGACACTTCTACGAGCAGTACTTC
cdr3_aa: CASSLGHFYEQYF

v_call: TRBV11-3
clone_size: .
d_call: .
j_call: TRBJ2-3
cdr3_nt: TGTGCCAGCAACGAGGACAGCCACACAGATACGCAGTATTTT
cdr3_aa: CASNEDSHTDTQYF

v_call: TRBV7-7
clone_size: .
d_call: TRBD1
j_call: TRBJ2-3
cdr3_nt: TGTGCCAGCAGCTCTAAGGGGGCAGGCGATACGCAGTATTTT
cdr3_aa: CASSSKGAGDTQYF

v_call: TRBV6-1
clone_size: .
d_call: TRBD1
j_call: TRBJ2-7
cdr3_nt: TGTGCCAGCAGTAAGGACAGGGGGACCTACGAGCAGTACTTC
cdr3_aa: CASSKDRGTYEQYF

v_call: TRBV7-8
clone_size: .
d_call: .
j_call: TRBJ2-5
cdr3_nt: TGTGCCAGCACCCAACCCCCCCGAACCCGAGGACTCCAAGAGACCCAGTACTTC
cdr3_aa: CASTQPPRTRGLQETQYF

v_call: TRBV29-1
clone_size: .
d_call: .
j_call: TRBJ1-4
cdr3_nt: TGCAGCATTTCATTCACTTCAGCCGCAACTAATGAAAAACTGTTTTTT
cdr3_aa: CSISFTSAATNEKLFF

v_call: TRBV2
clone_size: .
d_call: TRBD2
j_call: TRBJ2-1
cdr3_nt: TGTGCCAGCAGCCTTGGGACTAGCAATGAGCAGTTCTTC
cdr3_aa: CASSLGTSNEQFF

v_call: TRBV6-6
clone_size: .
d_call: .
j_call: TRBJ2-7
cdr3_nt: TGTGCCAGCAGTCAAGACGGGGCAGGAACCTACGAGCAGTACTTC
cdr3_aa: CASSQDGAGTYEQYF

v_call: TRBV11-3
clone_size: .
d_call: .
j_call: TRBJ2-7
cdr3_nt: TGTGCCAGCAGCTTATTTTCCGAGAACTACGAGCAGTACTTC
cdr3_aa: CASSLFSENYEQYF

v_call: TRBV6-6
clone_size: .
d_call: .
j_call: TRBJ1-3
cdr3_nt: TGTGCCAGCACTAGCGGGACCTCTGGAAACACCATATATTTT
cdr3_aa: CASTSGTSGNTIYF

v_call: TRBV7-2
clone_size: .
d_call: .
j_call: TRBJ1-5
cdr3_nt: TGTGCCAGCAGCTTAGTTGAAAATCAGCCCCAGCATTTT
cdr3_aa: CASSLVENQPQHF

v_call: TRBV7-2
clone_size: .
d_call: .
j_call: TRBJ2-7
cdr3_nt: TGTGCCAGCAGCGGCTATTCCTACGAGCAGTACTTC
cdr3_aa: CASSGYSYEQYF

v_call: TRBV28
clone_size: once
d_call: .
j_call: TRBJ2-2
cdr3_nt: TGTGCCAGCAGTTTCGGCCCCGGGGAGCTGTTTTTT
cdr3_aa: CASSFGPGELFF

v_call: TRBV7-3
clone_size: .
d_call: .
j_call: TRBJ2-1
cdr3_nt: TGTGCCAGCAGCCCCTTGCCGACTACCCGATTGACCGACAATGAGCAGTTCTTC
cdr3_aa: CASSPLPTTRLTDNEQFF

v_call: TRBV29-1
clone_size: .
d_call: .
j_call: TRBJ2-7
cdr3_nt: TGCAGCGTTGTGGGGGGATCCTACGAGCAGTACTTC
cdr3_aa: CSVVGGSYEQYF

v_call: TRBV5-4
clone_size: .
d_call: .
j_call: TRBJ1-1
cdr3_nt: TGTGCCAGCAGCTTGGTGGAGACAGCCGGGGCTTTCTTT
cdr3_aa: CASSLVETAGAFF

v_call: TRBV9
clone_size: .
d_call: TRBD1
j_call: TRBJ2-1
cdr3_nt: TGTGCCAGCAGCGTAAGTGACAGGGGAACGTACAATGAGCAGTTCTTC
cdr3_aa: CASSVSDRGTYNEQFF

v_call: TRBV29-1
clone_size: once
d_call: .
j_call: TRBJ1-2
cdr3_nt: TGCAGCGTTGCGGGCCCTATGGAGGATGGCTACACCTTC
cdr3_aa: CSVAGPMEDGYTF

v_call: TRBV19
clone_size: .
d_call: TRBD1
j_call: TRBJ1-2
cdr3_nt: TGTGCCAGTAGGGGACAGGTTCTATCCTATGGCTACACCTTC
cdr3_aa: CASRGQVLSYGYTF

v_call: TRBV5-1
clone_size: .
d_call: TRBD1
j_call: TRBJ2-1
cdr3_nt: TGCGCCAGCACTCCCGGGACAGGGGGCTTCAATGAGCAGTTCTTC
cdr3_aa: CASTPGTGGFNEQFF